This TCR beta chain originates from a study of shared clonotypes between healthy human individuals. Losses at the gene ends were 5 bases for V and 0 bases for J; bases not matched to a gene: 7. CDR1 is SGHTA and CDR2 is FQGNSA in the germline V gene. This CDR3 comprises 15 residues. As for this clone: The sample carries other DNA sequences with the same CDR3.

The assay was carried out at the deep level. Clones were read by immunoSEQ multiplex PCR, and TCRdb kept only the in-frame ones, dropping some. The data show millions of clones, with just over 90% seen just once and 0.39% held by the top ten. The sample taken for sequencing was naive CD4+ T cells from PBMCs. Indicated subset: CD45RA+ positively selected. The TCR comes from a man in his late teens or twenties in good health. Some clones in this sample may be carry-over from other donors' samples. The V and J genes are TRBV7-2 and TRBJ2-7, with TRBD2 matching 7 bases. The CDR3 here is CASSPRASGSYEQYF. In DNA, the CDR3 is TGTGCCAGCAGCCCCAGGGCTAGCGGCTCCTACGAGCAGTACTTC.